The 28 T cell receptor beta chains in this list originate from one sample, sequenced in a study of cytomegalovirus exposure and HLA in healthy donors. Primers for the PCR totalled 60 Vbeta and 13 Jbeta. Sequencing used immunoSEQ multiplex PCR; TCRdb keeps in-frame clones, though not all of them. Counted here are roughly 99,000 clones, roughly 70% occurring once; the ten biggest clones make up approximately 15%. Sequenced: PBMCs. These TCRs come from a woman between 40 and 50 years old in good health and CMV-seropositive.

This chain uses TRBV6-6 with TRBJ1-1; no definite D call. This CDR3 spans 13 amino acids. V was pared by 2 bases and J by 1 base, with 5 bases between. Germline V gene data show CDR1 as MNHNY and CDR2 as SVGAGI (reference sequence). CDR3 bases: TGTGCCAGCAGTTACGGCACGAACACTGAAGCTTTCTTT. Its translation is CASSYGTNTEAFF.

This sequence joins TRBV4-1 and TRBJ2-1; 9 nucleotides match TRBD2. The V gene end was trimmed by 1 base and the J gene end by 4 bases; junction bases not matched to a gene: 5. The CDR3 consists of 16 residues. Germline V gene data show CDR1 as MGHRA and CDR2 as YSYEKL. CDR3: CASSQGLAGRYNEQFF. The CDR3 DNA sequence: TGCGCCAGCAGCCAAGGGCTAGCGGGGAGATACAATGAGCAGTTCTTC.

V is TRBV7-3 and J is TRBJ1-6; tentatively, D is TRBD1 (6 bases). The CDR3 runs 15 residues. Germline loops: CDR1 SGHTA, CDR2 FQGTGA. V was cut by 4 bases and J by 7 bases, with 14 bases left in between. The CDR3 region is CASSSSGQYNSPLHF. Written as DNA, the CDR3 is TGTGCCAGCAGCTCCTCCGGACAGTACAATTCACCCCTCCACTTT.

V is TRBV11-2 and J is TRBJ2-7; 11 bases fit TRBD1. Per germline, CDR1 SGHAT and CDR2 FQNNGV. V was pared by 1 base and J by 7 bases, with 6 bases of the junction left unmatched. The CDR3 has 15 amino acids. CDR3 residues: CASSLVGQGAREQYF. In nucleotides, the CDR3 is TGTGCCAGCAGCTTAGTTGGACAGGGGGCGAGAGAGCAGTACTTC.

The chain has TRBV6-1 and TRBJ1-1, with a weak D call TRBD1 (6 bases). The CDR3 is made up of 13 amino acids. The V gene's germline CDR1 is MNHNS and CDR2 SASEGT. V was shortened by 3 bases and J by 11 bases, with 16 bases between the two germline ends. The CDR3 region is CASSDGGLFGAFF. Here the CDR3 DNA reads TGTGCCAGCAGTGATGGGGGCCTTTTTGGTGCTTTCTTT.

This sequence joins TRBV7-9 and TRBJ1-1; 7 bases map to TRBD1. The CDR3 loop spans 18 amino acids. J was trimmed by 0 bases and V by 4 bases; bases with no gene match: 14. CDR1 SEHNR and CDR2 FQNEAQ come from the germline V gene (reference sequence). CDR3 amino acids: CASSSWDRRRAMNTEAFF. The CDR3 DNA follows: TGTGCCAGCAGCTCCTGGGACAGACGGCGGGCCATGAACACTGAAGCTTTCTTT.

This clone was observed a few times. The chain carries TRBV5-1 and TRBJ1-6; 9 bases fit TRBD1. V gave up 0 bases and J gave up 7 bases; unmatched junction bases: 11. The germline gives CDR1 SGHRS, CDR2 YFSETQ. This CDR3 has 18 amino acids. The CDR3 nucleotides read TGCGCCAGCAGCTTGGTTGTATCTTTCGGACAGGGGAATTCACCCCTCCACTTT. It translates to CASSLVVSFGQGNSPLHF.

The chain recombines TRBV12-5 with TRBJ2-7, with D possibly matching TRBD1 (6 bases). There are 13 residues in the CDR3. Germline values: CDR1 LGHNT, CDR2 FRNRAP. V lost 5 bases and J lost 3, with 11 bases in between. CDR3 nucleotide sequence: TGTGCTAGTGGTCCCACAGGGTTCTACGAGCAGTACTTC. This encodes CASGPTGFYEQYF.

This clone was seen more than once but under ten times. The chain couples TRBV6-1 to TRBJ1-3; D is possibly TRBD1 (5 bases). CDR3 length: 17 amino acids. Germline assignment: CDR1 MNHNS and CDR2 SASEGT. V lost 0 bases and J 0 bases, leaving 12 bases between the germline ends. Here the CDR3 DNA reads TGTGCCAGCAGTGAAGCAGCGGGGCGGAGCTCTGGAAACACCATATATTTT. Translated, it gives CASSEAAGRSSGNTIYF.

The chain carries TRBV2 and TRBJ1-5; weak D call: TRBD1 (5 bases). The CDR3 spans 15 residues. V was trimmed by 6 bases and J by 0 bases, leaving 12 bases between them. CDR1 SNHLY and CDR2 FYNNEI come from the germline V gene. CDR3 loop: CASRRGRNSNQPQHF. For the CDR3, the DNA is TGTGCCAGCAGAAGGGGTAGGAATAGCAATCAGCCCCAGCATTTT.

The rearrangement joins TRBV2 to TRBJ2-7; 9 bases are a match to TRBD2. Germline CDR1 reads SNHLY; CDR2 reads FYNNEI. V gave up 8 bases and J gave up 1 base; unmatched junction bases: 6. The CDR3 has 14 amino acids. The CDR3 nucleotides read TGTGCCAGCCAGCGGGGGGTCCAATCCTACGAGCAGTACTTC. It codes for CASQRGVQSYEQYF.

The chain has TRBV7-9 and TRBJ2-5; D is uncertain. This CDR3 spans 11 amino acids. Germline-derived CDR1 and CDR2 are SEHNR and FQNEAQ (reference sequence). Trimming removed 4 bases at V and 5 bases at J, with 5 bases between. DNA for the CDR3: TGTGCCAGCAGCTCCGGGGAGACCCAGTACTTC. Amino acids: CASSSGETQYF.

CDR3 protein: CAWRPGSPNTGELFF. CDR3 nucleotides: TGTGCCTGGAGGCCCGGGAGCCCCAACACCGGGGAGCTGTTTTTT. V gene TRBV30 combines with J gene TRBJ2-2; perhaps TRBD2 as D (6 bases). V was trimmed by 3 bases and J by 2 bases, leaving 13 bases between them. This CDR3 is 15 amino acids long. The germline V gene encodes CDR1 GTSNPN and CDR2 SVGIG (reference sequence).

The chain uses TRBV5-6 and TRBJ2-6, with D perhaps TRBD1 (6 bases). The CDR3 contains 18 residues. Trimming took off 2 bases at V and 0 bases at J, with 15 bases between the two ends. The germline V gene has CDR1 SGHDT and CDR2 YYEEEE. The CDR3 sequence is CASSLLGRGSSGANVLTF. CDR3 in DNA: TGTGCCAGCAGCTTACTAGGCAGGGGATCCTCTGGGGCCAACGTCCTGACTTTC.

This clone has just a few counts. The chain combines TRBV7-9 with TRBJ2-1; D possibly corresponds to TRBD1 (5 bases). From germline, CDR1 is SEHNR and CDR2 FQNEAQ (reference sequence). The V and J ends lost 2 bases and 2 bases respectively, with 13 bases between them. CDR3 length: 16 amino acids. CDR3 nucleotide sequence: TGTGCCAGCAGCTTAATTTCGGGCAGGGCCTACAATGAGCAGTTCTTC. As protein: CASSLISGRAYNEQFF.

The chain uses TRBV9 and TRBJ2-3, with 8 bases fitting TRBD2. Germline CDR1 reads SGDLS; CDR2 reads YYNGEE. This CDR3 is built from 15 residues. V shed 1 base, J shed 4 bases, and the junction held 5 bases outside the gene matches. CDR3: CASSVFGGGSDTQYF. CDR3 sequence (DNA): TGTGCCAGCAGCGTATTCGGGGGGGGATCAGATACGCAGTATTTT.

CDR3: CASSQGAGTGGYNEQFF. The CDR3 DNA follows: TGTGCCAGCAGCCAAGGGGCGGGGACAGGGGGGTACAATGAGCAGTTCTTC. J is TRBJ2-1 and V is TRBV4-2, with 11 bases aligning to TRBD1. Germline V gene sequence: CDR1 LGHNA, CDR2 YNFKEQ. V gave up 1 base and J gave up 4 bases; unmatched junction bases: 6. CDR3 length: 17 amino acids.

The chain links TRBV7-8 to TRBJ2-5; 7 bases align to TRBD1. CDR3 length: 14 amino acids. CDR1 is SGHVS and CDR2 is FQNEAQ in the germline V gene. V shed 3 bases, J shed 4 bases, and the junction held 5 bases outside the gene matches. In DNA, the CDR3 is TGTGCCAGCAGCTTGGACAGGCGAAGAGAGACCCAGTACTTC. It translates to CASSLDRRRETQYF.

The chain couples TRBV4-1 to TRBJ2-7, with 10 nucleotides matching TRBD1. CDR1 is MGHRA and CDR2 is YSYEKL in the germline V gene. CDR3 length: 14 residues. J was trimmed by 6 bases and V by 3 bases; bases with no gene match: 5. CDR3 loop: CASSQRDRGSEQYF. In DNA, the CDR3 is TGCGCCAGCAGCCAGAGGGACAGGGGCAGCGAGCAGTACTTC.

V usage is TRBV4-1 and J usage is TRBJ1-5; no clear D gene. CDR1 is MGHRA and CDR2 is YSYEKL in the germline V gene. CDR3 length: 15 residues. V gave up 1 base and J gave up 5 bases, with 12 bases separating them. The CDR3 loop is CASSQVGRWDQPQHF. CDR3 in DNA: TGCGCCAGCAGCCAAGTGGGGAGGTGGGATCAGCCCCAGCATTTT.

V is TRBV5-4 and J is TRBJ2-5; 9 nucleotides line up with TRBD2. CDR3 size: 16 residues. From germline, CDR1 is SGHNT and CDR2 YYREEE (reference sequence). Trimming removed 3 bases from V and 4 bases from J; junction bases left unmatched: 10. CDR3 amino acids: CASSSYAGGLGETQYF. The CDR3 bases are TGTGCCAGCAGCTCATACGCGGGGGGGCTTGGAGAGACCCAGTACTTC.

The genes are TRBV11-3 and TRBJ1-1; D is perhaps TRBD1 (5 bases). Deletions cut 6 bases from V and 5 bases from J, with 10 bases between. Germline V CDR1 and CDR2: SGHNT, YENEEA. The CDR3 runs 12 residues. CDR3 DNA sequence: TGTGCCAGCAGTTCAAGGGGAACTGAAGCTTTCTTT. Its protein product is CASSSRGTEAFF.

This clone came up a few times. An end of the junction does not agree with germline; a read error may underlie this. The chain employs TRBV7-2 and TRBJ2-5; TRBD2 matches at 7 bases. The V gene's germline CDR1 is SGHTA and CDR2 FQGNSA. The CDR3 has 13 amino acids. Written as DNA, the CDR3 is TGTGCCAGCAGCTTAGGGACTAGGGAGATCCAGTACTTC. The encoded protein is CASSLGTREIQYF. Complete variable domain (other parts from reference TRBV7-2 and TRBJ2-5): GAGVSQSPSNKVTEKGKDVELRCDPISGHTALYWYRQSLGQGLEFLIYFQGNSAPDKSGLPSDRFSAERTGGSVSTLTIQRTQQEDSAVYLCASSLGTREIQYFGPGTRLLVL.

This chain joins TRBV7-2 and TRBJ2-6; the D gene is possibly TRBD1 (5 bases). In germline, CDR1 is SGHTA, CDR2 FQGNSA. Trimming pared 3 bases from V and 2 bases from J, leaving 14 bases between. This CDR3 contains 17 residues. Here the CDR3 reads CASSFRGRATGANVLTF. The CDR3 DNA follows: TGTGCCAGCAGCTTTAGGGGCCGGGCAACTGGGGCCAACGTCCTGACTTTC.

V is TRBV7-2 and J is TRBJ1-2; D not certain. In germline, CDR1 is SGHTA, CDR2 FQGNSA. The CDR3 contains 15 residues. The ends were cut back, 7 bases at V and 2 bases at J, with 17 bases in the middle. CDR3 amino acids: CASIEGGRGNYGYTF. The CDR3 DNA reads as TGTGCCAGCATCGAGGGAGGTCGGGGAAACTATGGCTACACCTTC.

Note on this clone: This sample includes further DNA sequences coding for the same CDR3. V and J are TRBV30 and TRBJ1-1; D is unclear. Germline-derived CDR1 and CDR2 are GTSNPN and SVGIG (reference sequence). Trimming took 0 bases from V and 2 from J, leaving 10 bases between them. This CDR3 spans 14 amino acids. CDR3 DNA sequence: TGTGCCTGGAGTGTGGGAGGGCCTAACACTGAAGCTTTCTTT. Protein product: CAWSVGGPNTEAFF. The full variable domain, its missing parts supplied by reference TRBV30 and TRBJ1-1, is SQTIHQWPATLVQPVGSPLSLECTVEGTSNPNLYWYRQAAGRGLQLLFYSVGIGQISSEVPQNLSASRPQDRQFILSSKKLLLSDSGFYLCAWSVGGPNTEAFFGQGTRLTVV.

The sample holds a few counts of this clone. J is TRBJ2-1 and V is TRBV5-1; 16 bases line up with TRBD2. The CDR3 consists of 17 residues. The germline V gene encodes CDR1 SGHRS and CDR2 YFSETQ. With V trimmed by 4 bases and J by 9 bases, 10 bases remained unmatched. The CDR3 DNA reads TGCGCCAGCAGCCGAACCGGGACTAGCGGGGGGGCAGGTGAGCAGTTCTTC. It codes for CASSRTGTSGGAGEQFF.

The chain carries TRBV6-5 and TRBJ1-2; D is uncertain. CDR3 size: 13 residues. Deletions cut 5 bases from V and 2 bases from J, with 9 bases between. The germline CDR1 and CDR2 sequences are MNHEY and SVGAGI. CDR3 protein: CASSPTSNYGYTF. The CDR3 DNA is TGTGCCAGCAGTCCGACTTCGAACTATGGCTACACCTTC.